This T cell receptor beta chain came from a study of T cell responses to AZD1222 COVID-19 vaccine. Study-level results: Donors in the cohort were predominantly white British and more often female, and clonal diversity was possibly underestimated. Two AZD1222 administrations were followed by greater Spike-specific TCR breadth and depth. Across spike, vaccine-associated CD4 TCRs were found, dominant at 160-218 and 743-854.

Only in-frame clones appear in the TCRdb table, and some are missing; sequencing was by immunoSEQ multiplex PCR. The sample consists of around 180,000 clones, over 80% of them appearing once. In regard to this clone: As yet, its antigen is unknown.

The CDR3 contains 11 residues. Germline V CDR1 and CDR2: WSHSY, SAAADI. Trimming took off 6 bases at V and 9 bases at J, with 9 bases between the two ends. The chain has TRBV10-2 and TRBJ2-1; D unresolved. The sequence came from an adult in good health. This sample comprised peripheral blood, obtained on day 0 of AZD1222 vaccination. CDR3 sequence: CASSKRFEQFF. The CDR3 nucleotides read TGCGCCAGCAGCAAGAGGTTTGAGCAGTTCTTC.